A selection of T cell receptor beta chains follows, all from one sample in a study of CD8 T cell repertoires and HIV-1 epitope variants. TCRdb's table, derived via immunoSEQ multiplex PCR, lists solely in-frame clones and lacks some. The table shows 95,000 or so clones, with around 75% occurring only once. The sample comprised uncultured baseline CD8+ T cells from peripheral blood mononuclear cells (PBMCs). The receptors here all came from a male donor with HIV. Each CDR3 is given with its conserved first and last residue. A D gene is named only where the DNA matches it firmly.

d_gene	v_gene	CDR3aa
TRBD1	TRBV5-6	CASSLQGEADTQYF
TRBD1	TRBV4-2	CASSQEGQENEKLFF
TRBD2	TRBV28	CASSPGLAMYEQYF
TRBD2	TRBV6-6	CASRPGGLGEQYF
.	TRBV13	CASSISSNQPQHF
.	TRBV27	CASSFARGIEQYF
.	TRBV6-5	CASSYNGLYNTEAFF
.	TRBV6-5	CASSRGEGSPLHF
TRBD1	TRBV28	CASRPGQGEDQPQHF
TRBD2	TRBV5-4	CASQAGVSYEQYF
TRBD1	TRBV9	CASSPLDRVTEAFF
.	TRBV6-6	CASSTTGAGETQYF
.	TRBV7-9	CASSLQGGNTEAFF
.	TRBV6-6	CASSLDPSSYEQYF
.	TRBV5-4	CASSLLRGNGETQYF
.	TRBV27	CASSLSGGSYNEQFF
.	TRBV7-3	CASSPDLETQYF
.	TRBV6-5	CASSYSRGDNTEAFF
TRBD2	TRBV6-1	CASSGQIFLAGGIKETQYF
.	TRBV7-8	CASSLSRAKNIQYF
TRBD2	TRBV9	CASSPWTSGGREQFF
.	TRBV27	CASSSRTASSPNYGYTF
TRBD1	TRBV25-1	CASSDDRGWEQYF
.	TRBV5-1	CASSKTEDRKLFF
.	TRBV30	CAWSVRGAFYGYTF
TRBD1	TRBV5-1	CASSLNPGQGVFF
.	TRBV7-9	CASTSGGTYEQYF
.	TRBV7-7	CASSSTATVNEQFF
.	TRBV2	CASSYTPTTNEKLFF
TRBD2	TRBV29-1	CSVDGTSYEQFF
.	TRBV6-6	CATWTSYTGELFF